This T cell receptor (beta chain) came from a study of T cell responses to AZD1222 COVID-19 vaccine (dated by TCRdb to about 2021). A note on the overall study: AZD1222 recipients with second doses at about 4 weeks or about 12 weeks were pooled, because spike-specific TCR depth and breadth did not differ between schedules. TCR sequencing covered roughly 230 trial participants: 200 to 220 given two doses of AZD1222 and 26 given two doses of MenACWY control vaccine. Trial participants were enrolled into age subgroups of 18-55, 56-69 and 70-plus years, which contained about 150, 27 and 61 TCR-sequenced participants, respectively.

The sample's time point label, in plain terms: baseline before first vaccination. Vaccinee samples were obtained from the UK trials COV001 and COV002, which included a single-blind randomized controlled phase 2/3 trial of AZD1222 (ChAdOx1 nCoV-19) in healthy adults. Trial participant PBMC samples were collected at day 0 and day 28 after the second dose for TCRbeta chain sequencing. Overall study outcomes, separate from this receptor: Conclusions about previously exposed vaccinees are limited, since just six or seven AZD1222 recipients were seropositive for SARS-CoV-2 at baseline. After two AZD1222 doses, both the breadth and the depth of spike-specific TCRs were significantly higher than at day 0 and than in MenACWY recipients. No day 14 peak-response samples were available, so repertoires were characterized only after the peak T cell response. Reportedly, close to half of the unique spike-specific TCRs recognized epitopes lying outside the regions that are mutated in the B.1.351 and B.1.1.7 variants. Participants were mostly white British, with more females than males. The authors suggested clonal diversity may have been underestimated. The 56-69-year group was small, and its depth increase did not reach significance, likely because of low power. The vaccine-associated CD4 TCRs covered the entire spike protein, and the dominant responses fell in regions 160-218 and 743-854.

The CDR3 regions of human TCRbeta chains were analyzed by immunosequencing. The paper's data handling went like this. TCRs in the repertoires were matched against a reference library of SARS-CoV-2-specific TCRs that had been generated with the MIRA antigen-specificity platform. Breadth was defined as the fraction of unique TCRs that were SARS-CoV-2-associated. Depth was defined as the fraction of total T cells that were SARS-CoV-2-associated. Each spike-specific TCR was assigned to its reactive spike region and to a CD4 or CD8 class using the MIRA data. Log10-transformed breadth and depth values were compared by one-way ANOVA with Sidak's multiple comparisons tests. What TCRdb holds here is the immuneACCESS table cut down to in-frame rearrangements. Part of the clones is not present; checked against another copy, under half of the missing clones reflect an unresolved V gene, and the others are unexplained. D and trimming were read from the DNA, whereas the V and J calls and clone size are those reported in that table. The sample table records more than 85,000 clones; around 90% of these occur just once. Around 6.9% of the sample is held by the ten biggest clonotypes.

This clone came up once. The target of this receptor is not known. Base quality data are lacking; no much larger clone is found one base away. CDR1 and CDR2 are drawn from the germline V gene (reference sequence): LNHDA, SQIVND. The CDR3 contains 15 residues, cysteine and phenylalanine counted. Kept here is only the CDR3 DNA, which spans 45 bases and is read in frame from base 1. Germline trimming amounts to 7 bases on V and 5 bases on J, with 6 as the count of junction bases outside the gene matches. The material sequenced was peripheral blood, taken on day 0 of AZD1222 vaccination. The receptor was derived from an adult in good health. The chain was built from TRBV19 and TRBJ1-6; 9 nucleotides in the junction match TRBD1. The nucleotide sequence is TGTGCCAGTAAACAGGGGGCCCTCGATAATTCACCCCTCCACTTT. This yields the protein CASKQGALDNSPLHF.